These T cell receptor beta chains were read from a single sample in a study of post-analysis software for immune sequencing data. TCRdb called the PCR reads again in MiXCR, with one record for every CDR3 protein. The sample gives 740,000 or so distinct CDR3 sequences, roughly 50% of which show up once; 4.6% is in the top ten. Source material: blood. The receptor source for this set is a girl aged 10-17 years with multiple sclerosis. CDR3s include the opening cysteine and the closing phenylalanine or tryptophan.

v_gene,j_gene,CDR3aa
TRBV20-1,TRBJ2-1,CSAREGLAGDYNEQFF
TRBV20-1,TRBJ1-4,CSAAVNEKLFF
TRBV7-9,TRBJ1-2,CASSPPDRGPSYTF
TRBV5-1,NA,CASSLVSPTTYEQYF
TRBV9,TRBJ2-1,CASSVASGMVNEQFF
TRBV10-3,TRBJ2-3,CAISETSGPTHTQYF
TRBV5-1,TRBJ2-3,CASSLGGFTDTQYF
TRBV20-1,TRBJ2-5,CSSGGGTQETQYF
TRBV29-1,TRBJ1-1,CSVEMITGVMNTEAFF
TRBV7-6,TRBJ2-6,CASSLDAGPRHSGANVLTF
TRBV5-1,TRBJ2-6,CASSLDSGFRGANVLTF
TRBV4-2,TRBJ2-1,CASSQGQNEQFF
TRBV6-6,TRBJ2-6,CASSYHDKSGANVLTF
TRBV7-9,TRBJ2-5,CASTGLAGETQYF
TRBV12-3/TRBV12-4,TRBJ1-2,CASSSFRDRGRHGYTF
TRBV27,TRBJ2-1,CASSWGRGVAYNEQFF
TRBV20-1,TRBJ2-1,CSARDRGKGNEQFF
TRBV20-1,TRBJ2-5,CSAPRTSGSGETQYF
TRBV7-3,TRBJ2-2,CASSLTQDTGELFF
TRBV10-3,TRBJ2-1,CAISEHRLAAYNEQFF
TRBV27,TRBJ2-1,CASSSSQGWTYNEQFF
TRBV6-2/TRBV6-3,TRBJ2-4,CASSYGRNNIQYF
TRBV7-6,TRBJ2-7,CASSLKPAGNEQYF
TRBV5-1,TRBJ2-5,CASSLEGQAYRNEQYF
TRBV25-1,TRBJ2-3,CASSESRTGPSTDTQYF
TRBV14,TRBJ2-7,CASSQLAGRGEEQYF
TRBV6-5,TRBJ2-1,CASRPIKGDEQFF
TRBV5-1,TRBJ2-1,CASSFWGSSYNEQFF
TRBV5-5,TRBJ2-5,CASSFSGGLQETQYF
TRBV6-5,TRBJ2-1,CASSYSWAGGNYNEQFF
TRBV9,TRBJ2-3,CASSGGRTFLTDTQYF
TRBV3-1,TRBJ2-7,CASSQKRPRAASSYEQYF
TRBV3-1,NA,CASSQAYSYEQYF
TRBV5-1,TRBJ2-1,CASERGGSSYNEQFF
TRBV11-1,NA,CASSTGTGLAGEETQYF
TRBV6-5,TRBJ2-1,CASSYLSVARDNEQFF
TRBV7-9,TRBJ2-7,CASSLSHRDPRSYEQYF
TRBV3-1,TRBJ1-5,CASSQDTTSNQPQHF
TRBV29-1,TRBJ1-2,CSVFLTGSNYGYTF
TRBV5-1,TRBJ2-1,CASSLADSSNEQFF
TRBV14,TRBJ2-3,CVSSQGFTGTDTQYF
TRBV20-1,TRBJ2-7,CSAIFPGFGYEQYF
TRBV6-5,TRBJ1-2,CASRGYGTSYGYTF
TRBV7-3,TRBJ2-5,CASSLTSGETQYF
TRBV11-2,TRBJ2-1,CASSLDILAFGTYNEQFF
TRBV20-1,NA,CSARDSEGPGQPYEQYF
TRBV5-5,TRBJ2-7,CASSLWDVDEQYF
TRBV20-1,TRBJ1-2,CSARDARVLYGYTF
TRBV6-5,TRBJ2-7,CASSPPRNRALYEQYF
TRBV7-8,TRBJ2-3,CASNFRPGGKTDTQYF
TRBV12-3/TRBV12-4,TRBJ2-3,CASTLTSGGTDTQYF
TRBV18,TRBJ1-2,CASSPLSGTYGYTF
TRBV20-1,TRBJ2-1,CSARVGRMKRGAYNEQFF
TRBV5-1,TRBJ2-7,CASSLSQGAHEQYF
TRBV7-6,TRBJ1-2,CASSSRDRVDSNYGYTF
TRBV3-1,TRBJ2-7,CASSQDPTGSYEQYF
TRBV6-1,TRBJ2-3,CASRMIGSDTQYF